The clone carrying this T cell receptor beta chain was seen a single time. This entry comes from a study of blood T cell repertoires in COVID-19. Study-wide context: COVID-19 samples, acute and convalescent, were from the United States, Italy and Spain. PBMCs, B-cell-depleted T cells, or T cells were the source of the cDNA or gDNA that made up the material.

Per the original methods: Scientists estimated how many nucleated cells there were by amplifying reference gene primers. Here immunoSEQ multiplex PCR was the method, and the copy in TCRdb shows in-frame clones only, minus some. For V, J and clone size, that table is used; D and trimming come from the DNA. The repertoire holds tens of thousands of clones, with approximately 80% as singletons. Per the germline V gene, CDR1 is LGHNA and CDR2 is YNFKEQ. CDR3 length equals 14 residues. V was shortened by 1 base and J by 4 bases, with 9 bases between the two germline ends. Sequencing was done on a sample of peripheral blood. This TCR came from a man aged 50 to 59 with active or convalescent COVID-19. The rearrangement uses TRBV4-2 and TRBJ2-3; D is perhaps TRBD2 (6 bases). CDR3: CASSQGGESDTQYF. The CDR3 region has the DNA TGTGCCAGCAGCCAAGGGGGGGAGTCAGATACGCAGTATTTT.